These 22 T cell receptor beta chains were sequenced from one sample in a study of vaccination and CD4 T cells after COVID-19 (dated by TCRdb to about 2022). No antigen has been identified for these receptors. What this sample's treatment or condition label stands for: roughly 10-day PBMC culture with coronavirus spike peptide pools or control peptides (ViraFEST assay). The library was generated by PCR. The sequencer was an Illumina iSeq 100. DNA from cultured CD4+ T cells was subjected to TCR sequencing with the Oncomine TCR Beta short-read assay at the Johns Hopkins FTIC core. TCRdb trimmed public reads at Q25 via fastp, called clones via MiXCR and kept in-frame beta chains. Records with the same CDR3 protein are collapsed into one entry carrying the most frequent genes and DNA. This sample is represented by approximately 4,500 distinct CDR3 sequences; around 20% of them were singletons. The top ten clones comprise around 21% of the sample.

Sequencing input: CD4+ T cells from blood, cultured in vitro. These receptors originate from a human donor who had recovered from COVID-19.

The rearrangement uses TRBV6-4 and TRBJ1-2; no definite D call. Trimming pared 4 bases from V and 7 bases from J, leaving 16 bases between. The CDR3 has 14 amino acids. Germline V gene data show CDR1 as MRHNA and CDR2 as SNTAGT. CDR3 sequence (DNA): TGTGCCAGCAGTGCCTACCTTGTCGTCAGTGGCTACACCTTC. This codes for CASSAYLVVSGYTF.

By proportion, this clonotype is medium-sized. The V call is TRBV20-1, the J call TRBJ2-5, with TRBD2 matching 12 bases. The CDR3 is 15 residues long. In germline, CDR1 is DFQATT, CDR2 SNEGSKA (reference sequence). With V trimmed by 1 base and J by 7 bases, 7 bases remained unmatched. CDR3 bases: TGCAGTGCTAGAGGGTCTAGCGGGGGGGTGCGGACCCAGTACTTC. Translated: CSARGSSGGVRTQYF.

This chain connects TRBV3-1 to TRBJ1-5, with D perhaps TRBD1 (6 bases). V dropped 2 bases and J dropped 9 bases, with 17 bases sitting between them. The CDR3 totals 15 residues. Germline assignment: CDR1 LGHDT and CDR2 YNNKEL (reference sequence). The CDR3 DNA reads as TGTGCCAGCAGCCAATGGGGGGCGGAAACGGGGCCCCAGCATTTT. Translation gives CASSQWGAETGPQHF.

This rearrangement joins TRBV7-6 to TRBJ2-1, with 11 bases fitting TRBD2. The length of the CDR3 is 15 residues. Germline-derived CDR1 and CDR2 are SGHVS and FNYEAQ. V was clipped by 6 bases and J by 7 bases; unmatched bases: 8. The CDR3 here is CASSRIAGGPNEQFF. The DNA of the CDR3 is TGTGCCAGCAGTCGTATAGCGGGGGGGCCAAATGAGCAGTTCTTC.

This clonotype is classed as medium-sized. V gene TRBV6-1 combines with J gene TRBJ2-5, with D maybe TRBD1 (6 bases). The germline gives CDR1 MNHNS, CDR2 SASEGT. The germline V and J ends were trimmed by 4 bases and 0 bases, with 9 bases remaining between them. This CDR3 has 14 amino acids. DNA for the CDR3: TGTGCCAGCAGTGGGACAGAGTACCAAGAGACCCAGTACTTC. Amino acid sequence: CASSGTEYQETQYF.

The J gene is TRBJ2-5, the V gene TRBV20-1; D unclear. The germline V gene encodes CDR1 DFQATT and CDR2 SNEGSKA (reference sequence). Trimming shortened V by 6 bases and J by 1 base, and 9 bases separated the two germline ends. This CDR3 contains 12 residues. As DNA, the CDR3 is TGCAGTGCCATGTCCGGCCAAGAGACCCAGTACTTC. Translated: CSAMSGQETQYF.

For this clonotype: Sequence at one end of the junction differs from germline and may be a read error. The chain employs TRBV25-1 and TRBJ1-3; TRBD1 matches 8 bases. The CDR3 totals 14 residues. Per germline, CDR1 MGHDK and CDR2 SYGVNS. This chain's CDR3 is CASSVAGGGNAIYF. DNA of the CDR3: TGTGCCAGCAGTGTGGCAGGGGGCGGAAACGCCATATATTTT.

This clonotype was recorded a few times. The chain joins TRBV20-1 to TRBJ2-1, with D unresolved. CDR1 and CDR2 from the germline V gene are DFQATT and SNEGSKA (reference sequence). The CDR3 sequence is 10 residues long. V lost 6 bases and J lost 10, with 10 bases in between. CDR3 sequence (DNA): TGCAGTGCGAGCTCCTTAGAGCAGTTCTTC. This encodes CSASSLEQFF.

V is TRBV6-1 and J is TRBJ2-2; 8 bases line up with TRBD1. J lost 4 bases, V lost 2 bases, and 3 bases had no gene match. The CDR3 runs to 15 residues. Per germline, CDR1 MNHNS and CDR2 SASEGT. For the CDR3, the DNA is TGTGCCAGCAGTGAACCAGGGGGCATCACCGGGGAGCTGTTTTTT. Protein sequence: CASSEPGGITGELFF.

This clonotype is medium-sized (0.01 to 0.1%) by share. The V gene is TRBV6-1, the J gene TRBJ1-1; D not certain. Germline V gene sequence: CDR1 MNHNS, CDR2 SASEGT. This CDR3 has 13 residues. The V gene lost 2 bases and the J gene lost 5 bases, with 9 bases spanning the gap. In DNA, the CDR3 is TGTGCCAGCAGTGAATTAGGGATAACTGAAGCTTTCTTT. Its translation is CASSELGITEAFF.

The chain uses TRBV29-1 and TRBJ2-3; TRBD2 might be the D (6 bases). Germline CDR1 SQVTM, CDR2 ANQGSEA. The CDR3 extends over 17 amino acids. Trimming pared 8 bases from V and 5 bases from J, leaving 29 bases between. The chain's CDR3 is CSSLRVGGLRNEDTQYF. The CDR3 coding sequence is TGCAGCTCCCTACGGGTGGGGGGACTCCGTAATGAAGATACGCAGTATTTT.

The chain combines TRBV19 with TRBJ2-5; either TRBD1 or TRBD2 may supply D (6 bases each). There are 15 residues in the CDR3. V lost 3 bases and J 9 bases, leaving 20 bases between the germline ends. Germline V gives CDR1 LNHDA, CDR2 SQIVND (reference sequence). The CDR3 sequence is CASSMGGSDSSAQYF. CDR3 nucleotide sequence: TGTGCCAGTAGTATGGGGGGCTCGGACTCGTCGGCCCAGTACTTC.

The chain uses TRBV29-1 and TRBJ2-1; D gene ambiguous. CDR3 size: 13 residues. V lost 0 bases and J 2 bases, leaving 5 bases between the germline ends. The germline V gene has CDR1 SQVTM and CDR2 ANQGSEA. This CDR3 is CSVEDPTYNEQFF. Here the CDR3 DNA reads TGCAGCGTTGAAGATCCCACCTACAATGAGCAGTTCTTC.

V usage is TRBV7-2 and J usage is TRBJ1-1; the D gene is possibly TRBD1 (6 bases). CDR1 is SGHTA, CDR2 FQGNSA, per germline. Between the trimmed V and J ends, which lost 1 base and 0 bases, there was a span of 12 bases. The CDR3 length is 16 residues. In DNA, the CDR3 is TGTGCCAGCAGCTTAGTCGGGACAAGTATGAACACTGAAGCTTTCTTT. Its protein product is CASSLVGTSMNTEAFF. Filled out from reference TRBV7-2 and TRBJ1-1, the complete variable domain reads GAGVSQSPSNKVTEKGKDVELRCDPISGHTALYWYRQSLGQGLEFLIYFQGNSAPDKSGLPSDRFSAERTGGSVSTLTIQRTQQEDSAVYLCASSLVGTSMNTEAFFGQGTRLTVV.

This clonotype has just a few counts. V is TRBV7-9 and J is TRBJ2-1; D is unresolved. The CDR3 is 13 amino acids. V was cut by 4 bases and J by 4 bases, with 8 bases left in between. CDR1 and CDR2 from the germline V gene are SEHNR and FQNEAQ (reference sequence). This chain's CDR3 is CASSSRSYNEQFF. The CDR3 DNA sequence: TGTGCCAGCAGCTCCCGATCATACAATGAGCAGTTCTTC.

This clonotype is large within its sample. CDR3 nucleotide sequence: TGTGCCAAGGGCTACGGGGTTACAGTACAGAACACTGAAGCTTTCTTT. It yields the protein CAKGYGVTVQNTEAFF. This chain joins TRBV11-2 and TRBJ1-1; D is ambiguous. The CDR3 is 16 amino acids. Trimming removed 10 bases from V and 1 base from J, with 22 bases in between. Germline V gives CDR1 SGHAT, CDR2 FQNNGV.

This clonotype occurred a few times. The rearrangement uses TRBV25-1 and TRBJ1-1; TRBD1 is a possible D gene (5 bases). The CDR3 sequence is 16 residues long. Trimming removed 2 bases from V and 0 bases from J, with 13 bases in between. Germline-derived CDR1 and CDR2 are MGHDK and SYGVNS. CDR3 bases: TGTGCCAGCAGTGAAGGGGACGGTCACATGAACACTGAAGCTTTCTTT. It is translated as CASSEGDGHMNTEAFF.

The chain combines TRBV30 with TRBJ1-1; tentative D call: TRBD1 (6 bases). Germline lookup yields CDR1 GTSNPN and CDR2 SVGIG (reference sequence). Trimming cost V 3 bases and J 1 base, with 12 bases left between them. The CDR3 contains 14 residues. The DNA of the CDR3 is TGTGCCTGGAGATTTACAGGGAGGAACACTGAAGCTTTCTTT. It yields the protein CAWRFTGRNTEAFF.

This clonotype has a handful of counts. The chain carries TRBV29-1 and TRBJ2-2, with TRBD2 matching 8 bases. The junction had 13 bases not matched to a gene; V was cut back by 4 bases and J by 6 bases. This CDR3 region has 16 residues. Germline V lookup: CDR1 SQVTM, CDR2 ANQGSEA. The CDR3 loop is CSVGRGTSGPPGELFF. In DNA, the CDR3 is TGCAGCGTTGGGAGAGGAACTAGCGGACCGCCCGGGGAGCTGTTTTTT.

The CDR3 DNA is TGTGCCAGTAGGGCGGGGGGAAGCACAGATACGCAGTATTTT. Translation gives CASRAGGSTDTQYF. The V and J genes are TRBV19 and TRBJ2-3; 8 bases are shared with TRBD2. The J segment lost 0 bases and the V segment lost 6 bases, leaving 2 bases of the junction unmatched. The CDR3 totals 14 residues. Germline V gene lookup returns CDR1 LNHDA and CDR2 SQIVND (reference sequence).

In this sample, this clonotype is medium-sized. This chain joins TRBV20-1 and TRBJ1-2, with D hard to call. The germline V gene encodes CDR1 DFQATT and CDR2 SNEGSKA (reference sequence). V was trimmed by 1 base and J by 8 bases, leaving 8 bases between them. The CDR3 loop spans 11 amino acids. The DNA of the CDR3 is TGCAGTGCTAGAGCTCCGGAGGGCTACACCTTC. Protein: CSARAPEGYTF.

The rearrangement links TRBV6-1 to TRBJ2-4; 9 bases match TRBD1. The germline CDR1 and CDR2 sequences are MNHNS and SASEGT. The CDR3 totals 14 residues. J was trimmed by 8 bases and V by 7 bases; bases with no gene match: 9. The CDR3 DNA sequence: TGTGCCAGCACCTTCACAGGGGGCGCTGACATTCAGTACTTC. Residues: CASTFTGGADIQYF.